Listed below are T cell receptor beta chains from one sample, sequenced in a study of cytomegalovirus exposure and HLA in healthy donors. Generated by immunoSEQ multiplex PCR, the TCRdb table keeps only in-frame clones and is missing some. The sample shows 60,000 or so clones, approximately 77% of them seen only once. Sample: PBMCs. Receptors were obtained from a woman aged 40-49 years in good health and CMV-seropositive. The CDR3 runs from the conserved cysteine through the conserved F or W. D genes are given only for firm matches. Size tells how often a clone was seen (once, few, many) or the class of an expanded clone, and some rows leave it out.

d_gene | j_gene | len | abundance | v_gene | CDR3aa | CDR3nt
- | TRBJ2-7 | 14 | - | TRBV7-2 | CASRLIQGSYEQYF | TGTGCCAGCAGGTTAATACAGGGATCCTACGAGCAGTACTTC
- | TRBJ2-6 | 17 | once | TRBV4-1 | CASSQAQAGSGANVLTF | TGCGCCAGCAGCCAAGCCCAAGCAGGCTCTGGGGCCAACGTCCTGACTTTC
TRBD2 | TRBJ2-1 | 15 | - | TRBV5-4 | CASSLGSGGYNEQFF | TGTGCCAGCAGCTTGGGTAGCGGGGGGTACAATGAGCAGTTCTTC
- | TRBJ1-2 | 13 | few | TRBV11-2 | CASSLASGGGYTF | TGTGCCAGCAGCTTAGCGTCTGGCGGTGGCTACACCTTC
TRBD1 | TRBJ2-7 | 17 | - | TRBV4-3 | CASSQEWYGTGGHEQYF | TGCGCCAGCAGCCAAGAGTGGTACGGGACAGGTGGCCACGAGCAGTACTTC
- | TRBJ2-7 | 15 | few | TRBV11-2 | CASSLVLQGTREQYF | TGTGCCAGCAGCTTAGTCCTCCAGGGAACGAGGGAGCAGTACTTC
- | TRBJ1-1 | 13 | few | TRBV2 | CASSRDKNTEAFF | TGTGCCAGCAGTCGGGACAAGAACACTGAAGCTTTCTTT
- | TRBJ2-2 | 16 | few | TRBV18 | CASSPWTGQNTGELFF | TGTGCCAGCTCACCGTGGACGGGACAAAACACCGGGGAGCTGTTTTTT
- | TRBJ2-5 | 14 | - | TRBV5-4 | CASTLGSGQETQYF | TGTGCCAGCACCCTTGGCTCAGGGCAAGAGACCCAGTACTTC
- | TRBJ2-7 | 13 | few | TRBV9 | CASSVAAGYEQYF | TGTGCCAGCAGCGTAGCTGCCGGGTACGAGCAGTACTTC
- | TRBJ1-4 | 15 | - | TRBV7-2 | CASSLGPGLNEKLFF | TGTGCCAGCAGCTTAGGTCCAGGACTTAATGAAAAACTGTTTTTT
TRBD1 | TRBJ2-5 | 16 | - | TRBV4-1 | CASSPGTAKTRETQYF | TGCGCCAGCAGCCCGGGGACAGCCAAGACAAGGGAGACCCAGTACTTC
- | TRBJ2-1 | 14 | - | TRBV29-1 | CSDLGESSYNEQFF | TGCAGCGACCTCGGGGAAAGCTCCTACAATGAGCAGTTCTTC
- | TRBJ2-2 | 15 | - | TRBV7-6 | CASSLSGAGTGELFF | TGTGCCAGCAGCTTGTCAGGGGCGGGCACCGGGGAGCTGTTTTTT
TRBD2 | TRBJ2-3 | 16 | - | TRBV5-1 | CASSLGASGSTDTQYF | TGCGCCAGCAGCTTGGGGGCTAGCGGGTCAACAGATACGCAGTATTTT